This T cell receptor (beta chain) was sequenced for a study of blood T cell repertoires in COVID-19. Whole-study context: COVID-19 samples from acute and convalescent phases originated in the United States, Italy and Spain.

This clone was seen a single time. Germline CDR1 ENHRY, CDR2 SYGVKD. The CDR3 length is 17 residues. The ends were cut back, 3 bases at V and 0 bases at J, with 15 bases in the middle. The table came from immunoSEQ multiplex PCR; TCRdb's copy has only in-frame clones and leaves some out. Here the sample spans tens of thousands of clones, around 86% being singletons. This TCR was recovered from a woman of 80 years or more with acute or convalescent COVID-19. Sequenced sample: peripheral blood. The J gene is TRBJ2-1, the V gene TRBV10-3; D is unclear. The CDR3 sequence is CAISDERAVSSYNEQFF. As DNA, the CDR3 is TGTGCCATCAGTGACGAACGAGCTGTGAGCTCCTACAATGAGCAGTTCTTC.